A selection of T cell receptor beta chains follows, all from one sample in a study of response to subunit inactivated influenza vaccine. Using its own MiXCR run on the RT-PCR reads, TCRdb lists one record per CDR3 protein. Of hundreds of thousands of distinct CDR3 sequences in the sample, approximately 14% are singletons; the top ten hold 7.5% to 9%. Specimen: PBMCs from blood, collected 14 to 15 days before vaccination. These receptors came from a man in his forties or fifties who received an inactivated influenza vaccine. CDR3s include the opening cysteine and the closing phenylalanine or tryptophan. A D gene is named only where the DNA matches it firmly. Where a row states a size, it is once, few, many or the class of an expanded clone; other rows omit it.

TRBJ2-1 TRBV7-9 TRBD2 few CASSPQAGISYNEQFF TGTGCCAGCAGCCCTCAAGCGGGAATCAGCTACAATGAGCAGTTCTTC
TRBJ2-3 TRBV4-3 TRBD2 . CASSLVERGMGSTDTQYF TGCGCCAGCAGCCTGGTTGAGCGGGGGATGGGTTCAACAGATACGCAGTATTTT
TRBJ2-7 TRBV27 . . CATARQTDSYEQYF TGTGCCACTGCAAGACAGACCGATTCCTACGAGCAGTACTTC
TRBJ2-2 TRBV6-2/TRBV6-3 . few CASSSAQVETGELFF TGTGCCAGCAGCTCGGCACAGGTTGAAACCGGGGAGCTGTTTTTT
TRBJ2-4 TRBV9 . . CASSPDYLAKNIQYF TGTGCCAGCAGCCCTGATTATCTAGCCAAAAACATTCAGTACTTC
TRBJ1-6 TRBV10-2 . . CASRIDSENSPLHF TGCGCCAGCAGAATCGACAGTGAAAATTCACCCCTCCACTTT
TRBJ1-1 TRBV27 . few CASSFKGLNTEAFF TGTGCCAGCAGTTTCAAGGGCCTGAACACTGAAGCTTTCTTT
TRBJ2-7 TRBV12-3/TRBV12-4 . . CASSLIGRAYEQYF TGTGCCAGCAGTTTAATAGGACGAGCCTACGAGCAGTACTTC
TRBJ2-1 TRBV6-2/TRBV6-3 TRBD2 few CASSYSSGRVYNEQFF TGTGCCAGCAGTTACTCAAGCGGGAGGGTCTACAATGAGCAGTTCTTC
TRBJ1-2 TRBV6-1 . many CASSATENYGYTF TGTGCCAGCAGTGCGACTGAAAACTATGGCTACACCTTC
TRBJ1-5 TRBV4-2 . few CASSQESSLNSNQPQHF TGTGCCAGCAGCCAAGAATCCAGCCTTAATAGCAATCAGCCCCAGCATTTT
TRBJ2-1 TRBV7-2 . . CASSLSGSPYNEQFF TGTGCCAGCAGCTTATCCGGGAGTCCCTACAATGAGCAGTTCTTC
TRBJ2-1 TRBV6-1 . few CASSPQLPPYNEQFF TGTGCCAGCAGCCCCCAGCTCCCACCTTACAATGAGCAGTTCTTC
TRBJ2-1 TRBV24-1 TRBD2 few CATSPPSGTYNEQFF TGTGCCACCAGTCCCCCTAGCGGGACTTACAATGAGCAGTTCTTC
TRBJ1-6 TRBV20-1 . few CSARPQSSYNSPLHF TGCAGTGCTAGGCCTCAAAGCTCCTATAATTCACCCCTCCACTTT
TRBJ1-2 TRBV21-1 . few CASSKGGASYGYTF TGTGCCAGCAGCAAAGGGGGCGCGAGCTATGGCTACACCTTC
TRBJ2-2 TRBV7-2 . few CASSSLFANTGELFF TGTGCCAGCAGCTCCCTCTTCGCGAACACCGGGGAGCTGTTTTTT
TRBJ2-5 TRBV20-1 TRBD2 . CSARLAGTETQYF TGCAGTGCTAGGCTAGCGGGAACGGAGACCCAGTACTTC
TRBJ1-1 TRBV5-1 . few CASSLAQPNTEAFF TGCGCCAGCAGCTTGGCTCAGCCAAACACTGAAGCTTTCTTT
TRBJ2-3 TRBV12-3/TRBV12-4 . . CASSRGLLSSTDTQYF TGTGCCAGCAGTCGGGGGCTATTGTCTAGCACAGATACGCAGTATTTT
TRBJ2-5 TRBV3-1 TRBD2 . CASSQGPGLAQETQYF TGTGCCAGCAGCCAAGGGCCGGGACTAGCGCAAGAGACCCAGTACTTC
TRBJ2-3 TRBV15 TRBD2 . CATSTGTSGSTDTQYF TGTGCCACCAGCACAGGGACTAGCGGAAGCACAGATACGCAGTATTTT
TRBJ2-1 TRBV12-3/TRBV12-4 . few CASSAGPPKHYNEQFF TGTGCCAGCAGTGCCGGACCCCCGAAACACTACAATGAGCAGTTCTTC
TRBJ1-3 TRBV20-1 TRBD1 few CSASPFDRAASGNTIYF TGCAGTGCTAGCCCGTTCGACAGGGCCGCGTCTGGAAACACCATATATTTT
TRBJ2-7 TRBV7-9 . . CASSPHPLAQTSYEQYF TGTGCCAGCAGCCCACATCCTCTAGCGCAGACCTCCTACGAGCAGTACTTC
TRBJ2-5 TRBV9 TRBD2 . CASSRLAGKETQYF TGTGCCAGCAGCCGACTAGCGGGAAAAGAGACCCAGTACTTC
TRBJ1-1 TRBV12-3/TRBV12-4 . few CASSPLWTNTEAFF TGTGCCAGCAGTCCCCTTTGGACGAACACTGAAGCTTTCTTT
TRBJ1-1 TRBV6-1 . . CASSSPGRRTENTEAFF TGTGCCAGCAGTAGCCCTGGGCGTCGCACGGAGAACACTGAAGCTTTCTTT
TRBJ2-1 TRBV4-2 TRBD1 few CASSQEQGAGAGNEQFF TGTGCCAGCAGCCAAGAACAGGGGGCAGGGGCGGGTAATGAGCAGTTCTTC
TRBJ2-1 TRBV11-2 TRBD2 few CASSLRGGLAGNNEQFF TGTGCCAGCAGCTTAAGGGGGGGACTAGCGGGAAACAATGAGCAGTTCTTC
TRBJ2-1 TRBV6-1 . . CARKWPTYNEQFF TGTGCCCGAAAATGGCCTACCTACAATGAGCAGTTCTTC
TRBJ2-7 TRBV2 . . CASRAPLHEQYF TGTGCCAGCAGAGCCCCGCTCCACGAGCAGTACTTC
TRBJ2-5 TRBV15 . many CATSPGRIQETQYF TGTGCCACCAGCCCCGGGCGGATCCAAGAGACCCAGTACTTC
TRBJ2-7 TRBV6-1 TRBD2 few CASSKTSGRGYEQYF TGTGCCAGCAGTAAGACTAGCGGGAGAGGGTACGAGCAGTACTTC
TRBJ2-2 TRBV12-3/TRBV12-4 TRBD2 . CASSFGLAGGQGRELFF TGTGCCAGCAGTTTTGGGCTAGCGGGGGGGCAAGGCCGGGAGCTGTTTTTT
TRBJ2-3 TRBV3-1 . . CASSQDPPLHTDTQYF TGTGCCAGCAGCCAAGATCCCCCCTTACACACAGATACGCAGTATTTT
TRBJ1-6 TRBV3-1 . . CASSHRQFNSPLHF TGTGCCAGCAGCCATCGACAGTTTAATTCACCCCTCCACTTT
TRBJ1-2 TRBV18 . . CASSPATGWANGYTF TGTGCCAGCTCACCGGCGACAGGATGGGCCAATGGCTACACCTTC
TRBJ2-7 TRBV12-3/TRBV12-4 . few CASTFQGSTTEQYF TGTGCCAGCACTTTCCAAGGCTCAACCACGGAGCAGTACTTC
TRBJ2-5 TRBV11-2 . . CASSLALQTQYF TGTGCCAGCAGCTTAGCGTTGCAGACCCAGTACTTC
TRBJ2-3 TRBV20-1 . many CSARGLTAPSTDTQYF TGCAGTGCTAGGGGCCTGACTGCGCCTAGCACAGATACGCAGTATTTT
TRBJ2-5 TRBV4-2 . few CASSQAGLKTQYF TGTGCCAGCAGCCAAGCGGGCCTGAAGACCCAGTACTTC
TRBJ1-1 TRBV6-2/TRBV6-3 . few CASRRQGDTEAFF TGTGCCAGCAGACGGCAGGGTGACACTGAAGCTTTCTTT
TRBJ2-7 TRBV7-2 . few CASKPVGGAGEQYF TGTGCCAGCAAACCCGTGGGGGGGGCGGGTGAGCAGTACTTC
TRBJ2-3 TRBV29-1 TRBD2 . CSVEGGPSGSLTDTQYF TGCAGCGTTGAAGGTGGCCCTAGCGGGAGTTTGACAGATACGCAGTATTTT
TRBJ2-7 TRBV11-2 TRBD2 . CASSLAPPGLASYEQYF TGTGCCAGCAGCTTAGCCCCTCCGGGACTAGCTTCCTACGAGCAGTACTTC
TRBJ1-1 TRBV20-1 . many CSARGGLNTEAFF TGCAGTGCTCGGGGTGGATTGAACACTGAAGCTTTCTTT
TRBJ2-7 TRBV7-2 . . CASSPRSVGGWEQYF TGTGCCAGCAGCCCAAGATCCGTCGGGGGATGGGAGCAGTACTTC
TRBJ1-1 TRBV7-8 TRBD1 few CASSLVPLTGHMNTEAFF TGTGCCAGCAGCTTAGTTCCCCTGACAGGGCACATGAACACTGAAGCTTTCTTT
TRBJ1-5 TRBV6-4 . . CASSAGEDQPQHF TGTGCCAGCAGTGCCGGGGAGGATCAGCCCCAGCATTTT
TRBJ2-1 TRBV20-1 TRBD1 few CSAGQGGYEQFF TGCAGTGCAGGACAGGGAGGCTATGAGCAGTTCTTC
TRBJ1-5 TRBV13 . many CASSATGQPQHF TGTGCCAGCAGCGCCACAGGGCAGCCCCAGCATTTT
TRBJ1-5 TRBV4-2 . many CASSQGIGNQPQHF TGTGCCAGCAGTCAAGGGATTGGCAATCAGCCCCAGCATTTT
TRBJ2-1 TRBV10-3 TRBD1 few CAISEGRTGGGNEQFF TGTGCCATCAGTGAGGGTAGGACAGGGGGCGGTAATGAGCAGTTCTTC
TRBJ1-6 TRBV20-1 . . CSAGLQRLRPLHF TGCAGTGCTGGACTACAGAGGCTCAGGCCCCTCCACTTT
TRBJ2-7 TRBV5-1 TRBD1 few CASSLVDRVSEQYF TGCGCCAGCAGCTTGGTCGACAGGGTAAGCGAGCAGTACTTC
TRBJ2-7 TRBV4-1 . . CASSQQTGTVSPYEQYF TGCGCCAGCAGCCAACAGACGGGGACGGTCTCTCCCTACGAGCAGTACTTC
TRBJ1-1 TRBV15 . few CATSFPLGTGNTEAFF TGTGCCACCAGCTTCCCCTTGGGAACCGGGAACACTGAAGCTTTCTTT